This is a list of T cell receptor beta chains from one sample in a study of early T cells in non-severe SARS-CoV-2 infection. TCRdb reprocessed the 5' RACE reads via MiXCR and lists one record per CDR3 protein. The sample includes around 60,000 distinct CDR3 sequences, around 20% of them seen just once. The starting material was whole blood, obtained at baseline. These receptors all stem from an adult who was a healthcare worker with PCR-confirmed SARS-CoV-2 infection or an uninfected control (not recorded which). The CDR3 runs from the conserved cysteine through the conserved F or W. Each record gives: clone size, CDR3 length, D gene, J gene, V gene, CDR3 DNA, CDR3 protein. A D gene is named only where the DNA matches it firmly. Not all rows give a size; the values are once, few, many and, for expanded clones, a class.

>NA|14|NA|TRBJ2-2|TRBV30
TGTGCCTGGAGTATTTTCAGGGTCGCCGGGGAGCTGTTTTTT
CAWSIFRVAGELFF
>many|13|TRBD1|TRBJ2-7|TRBV7-3
TGTGCCAGCAGCTCTAGGACAGGGGCCGAGCAGTACTTC
CASSSRTGAEQYF
>NA|12|NA|TRBJ2-1|TRBV19
TGTGCCAGTAGACTACCGCCGGGGGAGCAGTTCTTC
CASRLPPGEQFF
>few|15|TRBD2|TRBJ2-2|TRBV5-6
TGTGCCAGCAGGCGCGGGGGGACGAACACCGGGGAGCTGTTTTTT
CASRRGGTNTGELFF
>few|15|NA|TRBJ2-1|TRBV4-2
TGTGCCAGCAGCCTCTCAAGAGGGGCGGGGAATGAGCAGTTCTTC
CASSLSRGAGNEQFF
>NA|16|NA|TRBJ1-4|TRBV6-1
TGTGCCAGCAGCCCCGGGCTACCTGCAACTAATGAAAAACTGTTTTTT
CASSPGLPATNEKLFF
>NA|13|TRBD1|TRBJ2-7|TRBV5-1
TGCGCCAGCAGCATTCGGACAGGGGACGAGCAGTACTTC
CASSIRTGDEQYF
>many|11|NA|TRBJ1-2|TRBV4-1
TGCGCCAGCACGGAGGGCTATGGCTACACCTTC
CASTEGYGYTF
>few|10|NA|TRBJ2-5|TRBV20-1
TGCAGTGCTAGTGTGGAGACCCAGTACTTC
CSASVETQYF
>NA|14|NA|TRBJ1-2|TRBV2
TGTGCCAGCATGTACCAACAGGGAAATCTTGGCTACACCTTC
CASMYQQGNLGYTF
>few|20|TRBD2|TRBJ2-3|TRBV7-6
TGTGCCAGCAGCTTAGGAGGGTACGGCGGGGGAACATCTAGCACAGATACGCAGTATTTT
CASSLGGYGGGTSSTDTQYF
>NA|14|TRBD2|TRBJ2-5|TRBV2
TGTGCCAAGACGGGGGGTCGGGCCCCAGAGACCCAGTACTTC
CAKTGGRAPETQYF
>NA|13|NA|TRBJ2-7|TRBV30
TGTGCCTGGAGTCGACTCCCGCTCTACGAGCAGTACTTC
CAWSRLPLYEQYF
>few|15|TRBD2|TRBJ2-3|TRBV18
TGTGCCAGCTCACCGGGACTAGCGGGGGGCGATACGCAGTATTTT
CASSPGLAGGDTQYF
>NA|14|NA|TRBJ2-5|TRBV5-4
TGTGCCAGCAGCTCAGGGGGGGCCCTCGAGACCCAGTACTTC
CASSSGGALETQYF
>NA|14|TRBD1|TRBJ1-2|TRBV12-3/TRBV12-4
TGTGCCAGCAGTCCGACCGGGACAGTATATGGCTACACCTTC
CASSPTGTVYGYTF
>NA|17|NA|TRBJ1-1|TRBV7-8
TGTGCCAGCAGCTTAATCCGGGCTAACCGGGAGGACACTGAAGCTTTCTTT
CASSLIRANREDTEAFF
>NA|14|TRBD1|TRBJ2-5|TRBV12-3/TRBV12-4
TGTGCCAGCAGTCTGGAGGCAGGGGGAGAGACCCAGTACTTC
CASSLEAGGETQYF
>few|16|NA|TRBJ1-6|TRBV12-3/TRBV12-4
TGTGCCAGCAGTTTAACTTGGGGCCCCCAGGGTTCACCCCTCCACTTT
CASSLTWGPQGSPLHF
>NA|13|NA|TRBJ1-5|TRBV6-6
TGTGCCAGCAGTTGGAATTCAGATCAGCCCCAGCATTTT
CASSWNSDQPQHF
>many|14|NA|TRBJ2-7|TRBV7-9
TGTGCCAGCACCCCCCTCGAGAACCCCTACGAGCAGTACTTC
CASTPLENPYEQYF
>few|13|NA|TRBJ2-7|TRBV30
TGTGCCCGTTCGGGGGGCAATAACTACGAGCAGTACTTC
CARSGGNNYEQYF
>few|14|NA|TRBJ2-1|TRBV12-3/TRBV12-4
TGTGCCAGCAGTTCCCGACAGGGAGGGGATGAGCAGTTCTTC
CASSSRQGGDEQFF
>NA|14|TRBD2|TRBJ2-7|TRBV20-1
TGCAGTGCTAGGGGCGGGGGTCACTCCTACGAGCAGTACTTC
CSARGGGHSYEQYF
>NA|15|NA|TRBJ2-2|TRBV6-5
TGTGCCAGCAGTTCCAGACGGACGAACACCGGGGAGCTGTTTTTT
CASSSRRTNTGELFF
>few|13|NA|TRBJ2-3|TRBV5-1
TGCGCCAGCAGCCCGGGAAGGGCAGATACGCAGTATTTT
CASSPGRADTQYF
>few|15|NA|TRBJ2-6|TRBV5-8
TGTGCCAGCAGCTTTACAGTATCTGGGGCCAACGTCCTGACTTTC
CASSFTVSGANVLTF
>few|14|NA|TRBJ1-2|TRBV5-1
TGCGCCAGCAGCCCCCTCCAGGGAACGGCTGGCTACACCTTC
CASSPLQGTAGYTF
>few|17|NA|TRBJ2-2|TRBV2
TGTGCCAGCAGTGGATCGAGTCAGCAGGGGACCACCGGGGAGCTGTTTTTT
CASSGSSQQGTTGELFF